The TCR beta chain described here comes from a study of Ad26.COV2.S vaccination and SARS-CoV-2 variants (dated by TCRdb to the early 2020s). A note on the overall study: Donors in the vaccine arm were drawn from COV1001, a multicentre, randomized, double-blind, placebo-controlled phase I-IIa trial testing Ad26.COV2.S in healthy adults. Ad26.COV2.S was administered intramuscularly at 5 x 10^10 or 1 x 10^11 viral particles, either as a single shot or as two shots given 56 days apart. TCRbeta repertoire sequencing was used to assess the specificity and breadth of SARS-CoV-2-reactive T cell receptors after Ad26.COV2.S vaccination. A total of roughly 30 samples were included in the TCR-sequenced set, comprising roughly 19 Ad26.COV2.S vaccine recipients, 5 placebo recipients and 8 SARS-CoV-2 convalescent individuals. Trial participants were randomized into five groups of five: low-dose or high-dose Ad26.COV2.S given once or twice, or placebo on both occasions. Investigators remained blinded to trial group allocation during experiments and outcome assessment.

Sequences SGHNT (CDR1) and YENEEA (CDR2) are obtained from the germline V gene. The CDR3, from cysteine to phenylalanine, totals 17 residues. Of the read, only the CDR3 DNA is kept; its 51 bases are in frame from base 1. V trim: 5 bases; J trim: 0 bases; unmatched bases: 6. Read against the paper, the sample's treatment or condition label means: 15 to 20 received Ad26.COV2.S at low or high dose, single or two shots; 5 received placebo; per-sample allocation not given. For vaccine and placebo recipients, the sequenced repertoires came from samples collected on day 63 after the first injection. In Cohort 1b, fewer than 30 adults aged 18-55 years were enrolled at a single site in Boston, USA, between 29 July and 7 August 2020. As a vaccine, Ad26.COV2.S was a replication-incompetent adenovirus type 26 vector that expressed a prefusion-stabilized SARS-CoV-2 spike protein derived from the original Wuhan strain.

A word on this clone: Its antigen remains undetermined. No clone much larger than this one lies a single base away; base qualities are absent.

Study-wide conclusions, independent of this receptor: After vaccination, substantial breadth of spike-specific CD8+ and CD4+ T cell responses was reported. Higher spike-specific TCR breadth was observed in Ad26.COV2.S recipients than in placebo recipients (P = 0.0014). Comparing responses between vaccine doses or regimens was not something the study was powered to do. Vaccine and placebo recipients had comparable non-spike TCR breadth, which fits with the vaccine containing only spike. It was noted by the authors that total T cell responses may have been underestimated by the TCR breadth and depth analyses.

The immunoSEQ Assay was the method used to sequence TCRbeta CDR3 regions. After extraction, genomic DNA underwent amplification by bias-controlled multiplex PCR, followed by high-throughput sequencing. The source study handled its data this way. Collapsing and filtering of sequences were performed to quantify the absolute abundance of each unique TCRbeta CDR3 region. T cell fraction was estimated by normalizing TCRbeta template counts to usable DNA, with usable DNA measured through amplification of reference genes found in all nucleated cells. Repertoire TCRs were annotated as SARS-CoV-2-specific by exact matching of V gene, CDR3 amino acid sequence and J gene to a known reactive TCR set. MIRA supplied the reference SARS-CoV-2 TCR set, which was filtered for enrichment in COVID-19-positive ImmuneCODE repertoires so that public or cross-reactive TCRs were removed. Using the MIRA antigens, annotated TCRs were further analysed by specific ORF or by position within an ORF. Breadth was defined as annotated unique rearrangements over total unique productive rearrangements; depth was the summed frequency of those rearrangements. Group comparisons of TCR breadth used two-sided Wilcoxon rank-sum tests. TCRdb re-hosts the immuneACCESS table, in-frame sequences only. Its copies lack some clones; in the studies checked, an unresolved V gene accounts for under half of them, and the cause for the rest is not known. That table supplies the V and J calls and clone size; D and trimming were determined from the DNA. The sample profile shows about 680,000 clones; around 89% of them were found once. About 1.5% of the sample goes to the ten largest clones.

The receptor was derived from a person aged 18-65 years who received the Ad26.COV2.S COVID-19 vaccine or a placebo. The chain was built from TRBV11-3 and TRBJ2-3, and TRBD2 matches 12 of the central bases. The input for sequencing was peripheral blood, taken in a trial of Ad26.COV2.S vaccine versus placebo. In nucleotide form, the sequence is TGTGCCAGCAGCCCTGCAGGGACTAGCGGGAGCACAGATACGCAGTATTTT. Translated, this is CASSPAGTSGSTDTQYF.